This T cell receptor beta chain was recovered during a study of T cell changes during pregnancy in multiple sclerosis (dated by TCRdb to between 2019 and 2020). Broadly, across the study: Changes in the T cell repertoire over the course of pregnancy were examined in this study in women with multiple sclerosis.

The germline V gene gives CDR1 as SGHVS and CDR2 as FNYEAQ. V drops 0 bases and J drops 0 bases, leaving 3 bases in between. The CDR3 runs 14 amino acids, cysteine and phenylalanine included. The read is trimmed to its CDR3 DNA, 42 bases read in frame from base 1. The library was prepared using the immunoSEQ multiplex PCR assay. TCRdb took this table from immuneACCESS and kept in-frame rearrangements with V and J called. Such tables lack part of the clones; where checked against another copy, unresolved V genes explain under half of the gap, and the rest is unexplained. The table for this sample lists about 59,000 clones; approximately 91% of them were counted only once. Of the sample, under 1.5% falls within the top ten clones. With regard to this clone: This receptor's antigen is unknown. No quality values exist for individual bases; no much larger clone is one base distant.

This clonotype was sampled from a female donor with multiple sclerosis, enrolled in a pregnancy study. The chain joins TRBV7-6 to TRBJ2-1; confidence is insufficient to name the D gene. The sample was peripheral blood, taken in the second trimester of pregnancy. The DNA reads as follows: TGTGCCAGCAGCTTAGCCGGCTCCTACAATGAGCAGTTCTTC. Its product reads: CASSLAGSYNEQFF.